The sequence of this T cell receptor beta chain was determined in a study of STAT3 mutations in large granular lymphocyte leukemia. The CDR3 loop spans 15 amino acids. Trimming left V 0 bases short and J 6 bases short, with 15 bases between. Germline CDR1 and CDR2: SGDLS and YYNGEE. Regarding the study as a whole: At least one immunodominant TCR beta clonotype appeared in every T-cell large granular lymphocyte leukemia patient. In some patients, a small highly pathogenic clone possibly went undetected.

The data were produced by immunoSEQ multiplex PCR, yet TCRdb's version contains in-frame clones alone and is incomplete. Of several thousand clones listed, about 35% are singletons. About this clone: The target antigen is unknown.

The sequencing sample was made of peripheral blood mononuclear cells. The TCR was taken from a woman between 40 and 50 years old with T-cell large granular lymphocyte leukemia. Some clones in this sample may be carry-over from other donors' samples. The J gene is TRBJ1-2, the V gene TRBV9; a possible D gene is TRBD1 (5 bases). CDR3 bases: TGTGCCAGCAGCGTAGACCCCGCGGGGCTAAATGGCTACACCTTC. Residues: CASSVDPAGLNGYTF. Supplemented by reference TRBV9 and TRBJ1-2, the full variable domain reads DSGVTQTPKHLITATGQRVTLRCSPRSGDLSVYWYQQSLDQGLQFLIQYYNGEERAKGNILERFSAQQFPDLHSELNLSSLELGDSALYFCASSVDPAGLNGYTFGSGTRLTVV.